These T cell receptor beta chains were read from a single sample in a study of T cells after yellow fever vaccination. TCRdb analysed the 5' RACE reads with MiXCR anew, one entry per CDR3 protein. The data show approximately 300,000 distinct CDR3 sequences, about 8.7% seen once. The input for sequencing was PBMCs, taken on the day of the first yellow fever vaccination. The receptors shown here come from a man between 18 and 35 years old who received the YFV17D yellow fever vaccine. Each CDR3 is given with its conserved first and last residue. D genes are given only for firm matches. A row's size may be missing; if present it is once, few, many or a size class.

v_gene	d_gene	j_gene	abundance	CDR3aa	CDR3nt
TRBV27	NA	TRBJ1-5	once	CASGLLADQPQHF	TGTGCCAGCGGACTGTTAGCTGATCAGCCCCAGCATTTT
TRBV5-1	NA	TRBJ2-2	many	CASSLELWQNTGELFF	TGCGCCAGCAGCTTGGAGCTCTGGCAGAACACCGGGGAGCTGTTTTTT
TRBV20-1	TRBD1	TRBJ1-2	many	CSCAHRGRPYGYTF	TGCAGTTGTGCGCACAGGGGGCGTCCGTATGGCTACACCTTC
TRBV7-9	TRBD1	TRBJ2-4	few	CASREDRGENIQYF	TGTGCCAGCAGAGAGGACAGGGGCGAAAACATTCAGTACTTC
TRBV5-1	TRBD1	TRBJ1-6	NA	CASSLSGTGQTNSPLHF	TGCGCCAGCAGCTTGAGTGGTACGGGACAGACTAATTCACCCCTCCACTTT
TRBV20-1	TRBD1	TRBJ2-4	NA	CSAHTGGSFKNIQYF	TGCAGTGCTCATACAGGGGGTTCTTTCAAAAACATTCAGTACTTC
TRBV5-1	TRBD2	TRBJ2-1	NA	CASSLVGGGPRINNEQFF	TGCGCCAGCAGCTTGGTGGGCGGGGGGCCGAGGATCAACAATGAGCAGTTCTTC
TRBV20-1	NA	TRBJ2-1	many	CSARSYNEQFF	TGCAGTGCTAGGAGCTACAATGAGCAGTTCTTC
TRBV29-1	TRBD1	TRBJ2-7	NA	CSGKATGGSEQYF	TGCAGCGGGAAAGCGACAGGGGGCTCCGAGCAGTACTTC
TRBV7-6	TRBD1	TRBJ2-4	many	CASSLGTGNIQYF	TGTGCCAGCAGCTTAGGGACAGGGAACATTCAGTACTTC
TRBV6-5	NA	TRBJ1-6	many	CASSYRGGATTSPLHF	TGTGCCAGCAGTTATAGAGGGGGGGCGACTACCTCACCCCTCCACTTT
TRBV7-2	NA	TRBJ1-1	NA	CASSLVGQLNTEAFF	TGTGCCAGCAGCTTAGTGGGGCAGTTGAACACTGAAGCTTTCTTT
TRBV20-1	TRBD2	TRBJ2-1	many	CSALLTSGGDEQFF	TGCAGTGCTTTATTGACTAGCGGGGGGGATGAGCAGTTCTTC
TRBV4-1	TRBD1	TRBJ2-1	NA	CASSRLDRGTYNEQFF	TGCGCCAGCAGCCGCTTGGACAGGGGGACCTACAATGAGCAGTTCTTC
TRBV7-2	NA	TRBJ2-5	few	CASSPGTSLIQETQYF	TGTGCCAGCAGCCCCGGGACCTCGCTAATCCAAGAGACCCAGTACTTC
TRBV7-9	TRBD2	TRBJ2-1	many	CASSLSGTTNEQFF	TGTGCCAGCAGCTTATCCGGGACTACCAATGAGCAGTTCTTC
TRBV3-1	TRBD2	TRBJ2-1	many	CASSQVGGGYNEQFF	TGTGCCAGCAGCCAAGTCGGGGGGGGGTACAATGAGCAGTTCTTC
TRBV30	NA	TRBJ2-3	NA	CAWSVGQVGTQYF	TGTGCCTGGAGTGTTGGGCAAGTAGGTACGCAGTATTTT
TRBV7-2	NA	TRBJ2-5	few	CASRLTRLYQETQYF	TGTGCCAGCAGACTTACTCGATTGTACCAAGAGACCCAGTACTTC
TRBV15	NA	TRBJ2-5	NA	CATSSRDSETQYF	TGTGCCACCAGCAGCCGGGACTCGGAGACCCAGTACTTC
TRBV12-3/TRBV12-4	NA	TRBJ2-4	few	CASSLVPPIQYF	TGTGCCAGCAGTTTAGTCCCTCCCATTCAGTACTTC
TRBV7-6	TRBD2	TRBJ2-3	NA	CASSLPTSGGPGSTDTQYF	TGTGCCAGCAGCTTGCCGACTAGCGGGGGGCCCGGCAGCACAGATACGCAGTATTTT
TRBV12-3/TRBV12-4	NA	TRBJ2-5	many	CASSFGGARETQYF	TGTGCCAGCAGTTTTGGGGGGGCCCGAGAGACCCAGTACTTC
TRBV5-1	TRBD2	TRBJ2-5	NA	CASSLAGTRQETQYF	TGCGCCAGCAGCTTGGCCGGGACTAGGCAAGAGACCCAGTACTTC